This TCR beta chain came from a study of radiation and T cells in renal cell carcinoma. CDR3 size: 15 residues. V was trimmed by 4 bases and J by 4 bases, leaving 16 bases between them. Germline V gene lookup returns CDR1 LGHNA and CDR2 YSLEER. The assay was immunoSEQ multiplex PCR, and TCRdb's table has in-frame clones only and misses some. The table includes some 120,000 clones, about 88% detected once. As to time point: blood 2 weeks post-SBRT. Treatment defined: 15 Gy SBRT to primary tumor, nephrectomy 4 weeks later. Specimen: blood, collected from a patient whose treatment included radiotherapy and nephrectomy. The TCR was taken from a woman between 65 and 79 years old with renal cell carcinoma. The chain links TRBV4-3 to TRBJ1-2; D may be TRBD1 (5 bases). The CDR3 loop reads CASSPDHQGTYGYTF. As DNA, the CDR3 is TGCGCCAGCAGCCCCGATCACCAAGGGACCTATGGCTACACCTTC.